The 14 T cell receptor beta chains below come from one sample, sequenced in a study of shared clonotypes between healthy human individuals. Sequencing used immunoSEQ multiplex PCR; TCRdb keeps in-frame clones, though not all of them. The sample lists around 1.6 million clones, nearly 99% occurring once. The sequenced sample was naive CD4+ T cells sorted from blood. The subset here: CD45RA+ positively selected. The receptors were sampled from a man younger than 45 in good health.

This clone showed up just once. This chain joins TRBV5-1 and TRBJ1-1, with a possible D match to TRBD1 (6 bases). The germline V gene encodes CDR1 SGHRS and CDR2 YFSETQ. V lost 6 bases to trimming and J lost 4 bases, with 13 bases between them. The CDR3 totals 13 residues. CDR3: CASMGPGATEAFF. The DNA of the CDR3 is TGCGCCAGCATGGGGCCAGGGGCCACTGAAGCTTTCTTT.

V gene TRBV11-2 combines with J gene TRBJ1-1; D perhaps matches TRBD1 (6 bases). V lost 5 bases, J lost 2 bases, and 18 bases lay in between. This CDR3 has 16 residues. Germline CDR1 SGHAT, CDR2 FQNNGV. Here the CDR3 reads CASSRERGVVNTEAFF. CDR3 nucleotides: TGTGCCAGCAGCCGTGAAAGGGGGGTGGTAAACACTGAAGCTTTCTTT.

This chain uses TRBV25-1 with TRBJ1-2, with TRBD1 as a possible D gene (6 bases). The CDR3 length is 12 residues. V gave up 2 bases and J gave up 7 bases, with 8 bases separating them. In germline, CDR1 is MGHDK, CDR2 SYGVNS. DNA of the CDR3: TGTGCCAGCAGTGAACAGGGGAGTGGCTACACCTTC. It translates to CASSEQGSGYTF.

On this clone itself: Other DNA sequences in the sample encode the same CDR3. This chain connects TRBV18 to TRBJ2-7; 9 bases are shared with TRBD2. CDR3 length: 16 amino acids. Germline CDR1 and CDR2: KGHSH and LQKENI. V shed 2 bases and J 0 bases; nucleotides not matched to a gene: 5. CDR3 protein: CASSPGLAGVSYEQYF. The CDR3 DNA reads TGTGCCAGCTCACCAGGATTAGCGGGAGTCTCCTACGAGCAGTACTTC.

The J gene is TRBJ1-1, the V gene TRBV6-5; D unclear. V was pared by 0 bases and J by 8 bases, with 10 bases between. This CDR3 has 13 amino acids. CDR1 MNHEY and CDR2 SVGAGI come from the germline V gene. The CDR3 here is CASSYSFRSEAFF. The CDR3 DNA follows: TGTGCCAGCAGTTACTCGTTCCGGTCCGAAGCTTTCTTT.

This sequence joins TRBV6-4 and TRBJ2-1; TRBD2 matches 7 bases. Germline V gives CDR1 MRHNA, CDR2 SNTAGT. After removal of 4 bases from V and 3 bases from J, the junction contained 9 bases not matched to a gene. This CDR3 contains 16 residues. CDR3 sequence: CASSAFPAGDYNEQFF. The CDR3 nucleotides are TGTGCCAGCAGTGCCTTTCCGGCGGGGGACTACAATGAGCAGTTCTTC.

A note on this clone: Other nucleotide sequences in the sample specify the same CDR3. The rearrangement links TRBV10-3 to TRBJ2-1, with 9 bases that match TRBD2. The ends lost 0 bases at V and 7 bases at J; junction bases unmatched: 1. In germline, CDR1 is ENHRY, CDR2 SYGVKD. This CDR3 has 14 residues. The CDR3 bases are TGTGCCATCAGTGAGTCGACTAGCGGAAATGAGCAGTTCTTC. This sequence encodes CAISESTSGNEQFF.

The chain couples TRBV6-5 to TRBJ1-5, with 7 bases lining up with TRBD1. From germline, CDR1 is MNHEY and CDR2 SVGAGI. J was trimmed by 1 base and V by 9 bases; bases with no gene match: 9. The CDR3 spans 15 residues. The CDR3 reads CASGEGAESNQPQHF. The CDR3 region has the DNA TGTGCCAGTGGCGAGGGGGCTGAGAGCAATCAGCCCCAGCATTTT.

This clone was seen once. This rearrangement joins TRBV6-6 to TRBJ1-5; no firm D call. The germline V and J ends were trimmed by 0 bases and 11 bases, with 14 bases remaining between them. This CDR3 is built from 14 residues. Germline V gives CDR1 MNHNY, CDR2 SVGAGI (reference sequence). CDR3 amino acids: CASSYSGFQETQHF. CDR3 bases: TGTGCCAGCAGTTACTCAGGTTTTCAGGAAACCCAGCATTTT.

V and J are TRBV19 and TRBJ1-5, with 9 positions matching TRBD1. Germline trimming cut 8 bases from V and 7 bases from J; bases unmatched to any gene: 6. The germline gives CDR1 LNHDA, CDR2 SQIVND (reference sequence). This CDR3 contains 13 residues. The CDR3 coding sequence is TGTGCCAGTTGGGACAGGGCGCAGCAGCCCCAGCATTTT. Encoded protein: CASWDRAQQPQHF.

About this clone: A junction end diverges from the germline sequence, so it may reflect a read error. The chain links TRBV7-6 to TRBJ2-5; 9 bases map to TRBD2. Germline V gives CDR1 SGHVS, CDR2 FNYEAQ. The CDR3 consists of 15 residues. CDR3: CASSVAGVGEETQYF. CDR3 in DNA: TGTGCCAGCAGCGTAGCGGGAGTGGGAGAAGAGACCCAGTACTTC. The whole variable domain, filled in from reference TRBV7-6 and TRBJ2-5, reads GAGVSQSPRYKVTKRGQDVALRCDPISGHVSLYWYRQALGQGPEFLTYFNYEAQQDKSGLPNDRFSAERPEGSISTLTIQRTEQRDSAMYRCASSVAGVGEETQYFGPGTRLLVL.

The chain is built from TRBV18 and TRBJ2-7; 12 bases are shared with TRBD2. The CDR3 has 15 residues. CDR1 KGHSH and CDR2 LQKENI come from the germline V gene. Losses at the gene ends were 3 bases for V and 6 bases for J; bases not matched to a gene: 6. The DNA of the CDR3 is TGTGCCAGCTCACCGACTAGCGGGAGATCAGCCGAGCAGTACTTC. Protein: CASSPTSGRSAEQYF.

The chain couples TRBV28 to TRBJ2-2; possible D gene TRBD1, 5 bases. Germline values: CDR1 MDHEN, CDR2 SYDVKM. The germline V and J ends were trimmed by 3 bases and 0 bases, with 11 bases remaining between them. This CDR3 comprises 16 residues. Here the CDR3 reads CASSFRQGSNTGELFF. For the CDR3, the DNA is TGTGCCAGCAGTTTCCGGCAGGGATCGAACACCGGGGAGCTGTTTTTT.

About this clone: Other DNA variants within this sample encode the same CDR3. The V call is TRBV5-1, the J call TRBJ2-3, with 8 nucleotides matching TRBD1. This CDR3 contains 14 residues. After removal of 2 bases from V and 3 bases from J, the junction contained 2 bases not matched to a gene. Germline-derived CDR1 and CDR2 are SGHRS and YFSETQ. CDR3 sequence (DNA): TGCGCCAGCAGCTTAGACAGGGGAACAGATACGCAGTATTTT. Amino acids: CASSLDRGTDTQYF.